A single sample gave rise to the 6 T cell receptor beta chains below, sequenced in a study of shared clonotypes between healthy human individuals. Measured with immunoSEQ multiplex PCR; TCRdb has only the in-frame clones, and not every one. The data hold 550,000 to 600,000 clones, with roughly 79% observed a single time. Sequenced material: PBMCs. The source is a woman in her thirties or forties in good health. Some clones in this sample may be carry-over from other donors' samples.

The table lists this clone with a count of one. The chain uses TRBV7-9 and TRBJ2-1, with 7 bases aligning to TRBD2. This CDR3 is 15 amino acids long. CDR1 SEHNR and CDR2 FQNEAQ come from the germline V gene (reference sequence). The junction had 11 bases not matched to a gene; V was cut back by 6 bases and J by 6 bases. CDR3 DNA: TGTGCCAGCAGGCCCCGGGCTAGCGGTCGCAATGAGCAGTTCTTC. Translating gives CASRPRASGRNEQFF.

The chain combines TRBV5-1 with TRBJ2-2; 7 bases line up with TRBD2. Germline CDR1 SGHRS, CDR2 YFSETQ. This CDR3 comprises 15 residues. The V gene end was trimmed by 5 bases and the J gene end by 5 bases; junction bases not matched to a gene: 9. The CDR3 here is CASSVDGRGTGELFF. The CDR3 DNA is TGCGCCAGCAGTGTGGACGGGCGGGGGACCGGGGAGCTGTTTTTT.

This CDR3 is CASSVNPTQAYGYTF. The CDR3 DNA reads TGTGCCAGCAGCGTAAACCCGACCCAGGCCTATGGCTACACCTTC. The chain is built from TRBV9 and TRBJ1-2; D unclear. The germline V and J ends were trimmed by 1 base and 4 bases, with 14 bases remaining between them. From germline, CDR1 is SGDLS and CDR2 YYNGEE. The CDR3 consists of 15 residues.

This chain connects TRBV7-9 to TRBJ2-7; 9 nucleotides align to TRBD2. This CDR3 contains 14 residues. J was trimmed by 3 bases and V by 4 bases; bases with no gene match: 4. Germline CDR1 reads SEHNR; CDR2 reads FQNEAQ (reference sequence). The CDR3 spells CASSSGLALYEQYF. In nucleotides, the CDR3 is TGTGCCAGCAGCTCGGGACTAGCCCTCTACGAGCAGTACTTC.

This rearrangement joins TRBV4-1 to TRBJ1-1; 7 bases match TRBD1. Germline V gives CDR1 MGHRA, CDR2 YSYEKL. The CDR3 length is 12 residues. V lost 3 bases, J lost 8 bases, and 3 bases stayed unmatched. The CDR3 nucleotides are TGCGCCAGCAGCCATTGGGACAGAGAAGCTTTCTTT. Encoded protein: CASSHWDREAFF.

The chain carries TRBV19 and TRBJ1-5, with D possibly being TRBD1 (5 bases). Germline V gene sequence: CDR1 LNHDA, CDR2 SQIVND (reference sequence). The CDR3 is made up of 14 amino acids. V lost 3 bases and J lost 2, with 8 bases in between. The CDR3 sequence is CASSIQGRNQPQHF. CDR3 DNA sequence: TGTGCCAGTAGTATCCAGGGACGCAATCAGCCCCAGCATTTT.